This T cell receptor (beta chain) is drawn from a study of blood T cell repertoires in COVID-19. In the study overall: For recovered donors of Cohort 3, there were two negative PCRs, clearance, or symptom resolution.

CDR1 LGHNA and CDR2 YNFKEQ come from the germline V gene. J was trimmed by 5 bases and V by 3 bases; bases with no gene match: 8. This CDR3 is 15 amino acids long. Participants were placed into cohorts based on the clinical history they reported. Method: immunoSEQ multiplex PCR; TCRdb's copy keeps in-frame clones and lacks some. This table holds 150,000 to 200,000 clones, approximately 86% found once. This TCR was recovered from a woman in her thirties or forties in a cohort exposed to, infected with or recovered from COVID-19 (not recorded which). The sample taken for sequencing was PBMCs or T cells enriched from blood (not recorded which). V usage is TRBV4-2 and J usage is TRBJ2-5; 8 positions agree with TRBD2. In nucleotides, the CDR3 is TGTGCCAGCAGCCAGGAAGCGGGAGTTTGGGAGACCCAGTACTTC. The encoded protein is CASSQEAGVWETQYF.